This T cell receptor beta chain is drawn from a study of monozygotic twins with inflammatory bowel disease. Overall study findings and caveats: Individual T cell subtypes were not distinguishable. Healthy co-twins exceeded IBD patients in TCRbeta diversity as measured by inverse Simpson.

UMIs that included a 6-nucleotide sample barcode were added by template switching, which took place during cDNA synthesis. TCRdb reprocessed the 5' RACE reads, keeping one entry per CDR3 protein, no DNA. The listing contains about 420,000 distinct CDR3 sequences. The authors drew around 2.6 ml of blood from each donor. The CDR3 runs 15 residues. The germline V gene has CDR1 PRHDT and CDR2 FYEKMQ (reference sequence). As regards this clonotype: Its matching antigen is unknown.

Input material: blood. This sequence originates from a human donor with ulcerative colitis or Crohn's disease, or a healthy co-twin of an affected twin (not recorded which). The chain links TRBV13 to TRBJ1-1; TCRdb lists TRBD1, though no DNA is available to test this call. CDR3 protein: CASSNALAMNTEAFF.